This TCR beta chain originates from a study of blood T cell repertoires in COVID-19. Study as a whole: The United States, Italy and Spain supplied acute and convalescent COVID-19 samples. The analysed material was cDNA or gDNA that came from T cells, B-cell-depleted T cells, or PBMCs.

Study processing details: Nucleated cell number was recorded as an estimate derived from reference gene primer amplification. Only in-frame clones appear in the TCRdb table, and some are missing; sequencing was by immunoSEQ multiplex PCR. D and trimming come from the DNA, and the V and J calls and clone size come from that table. The table records about 52,000 clones, approximately 83% of them present only once. CDR1 and CDR2 from the germline V gene are MNHEY and SVGAGI. This CDR3 is 12 amino acids long. V dropped 6 bases and J dropped 3 bases, with 8 bases sitting between them. Seattle patient enrollment occurred during active infection, with longitudinal follow-up thereafter. The sample holds a few counts of this clone. Different DNA sequences within this sample yield the same CDR3.

The TCR was taken from an elderly man with COVID-19, enrolled during active disease. This chain uses TRBV6-5 with TRBJ1-1; D call uncertain. Sequencing was carried out using peripheral blood. CDR3 loop: CASSRRDTEAFF. The CDR3, as DNA: TGTGCCAGCAGCAGACGGGACACTGAAGCTTTCTTT.